The rows below give T cell receptor beta chains drawn from one sample of a study of cytomegalovirus exposure and HLA in healthy donors. Sequencing used immunoSEQ multiplex PCR; TCRdb keeps in-frame clones, though not all of them. The sample carries 90,000 to 100,000 clones, roughly three quarters recorded once. Source material: PBMCs. These receptors were obtained from a woman in her sixties or seventies in good health and CMV-seronegative. Both conserved end residues are part of each CDR3. The D gene is left open where the match is weak. Size is stated for part of the rows, as once, few or many counts, or as a class when the clone is expanded.

clone_size: NA
cdr3_length: 12
j_call: TRBJ1-2
v_call: TRBV27
d_call: NA
cdr3_nt: TGTGCCAGCAGACCCCCAGGGCGGGGCTACACCTTC
cdr3_aa: CASRPPGRGYTF

clone_size: NA
cdr3_length: 14
j_call: TRBJ2-5
v_call: TRBV27
d_call: TRBD2
cdr3_nt: TGTGCCAGCAGTCCCCTAGCGGGAGGCGAGACCCAGTACTTC
cdr3_aa: CASSPLAGGETQYF

clone_size: NA
cdr3_length: 14
j_call: TRBJ2-5
v_call: TRBV7-2
d_call: NA
cdr3_nt: TGTGCCAGCAGCCCCAACAGGGCCTCTCAGACCCAGTACTTC
cdr3_aa: CASSPNRASQTQYF

clone_size: NA
cdr3_length: 16
j_call: TRBJ2-1
v_call: TRBV9
d_call: NA
cdr3_nt: NA
cdr3_aa: CASSTSTGRLQGEQFF

clone_size: NA
cdr3_length: 11
j_call: TRBJ1-1
v_call: TRBV19
d_call: NA
cdr3_nt: TGTGCCAGTAGGGGAGTTACTGAAGCTTTCTTT
cdr3_aa: CASRGVTEAFF

clone_size: NA
cdr3_length: 13
j_call: TRBJ1-1
v_call: TRBV2
d_call: TRBD1
cdr3_nt: TGTGCCAGCAGGCGGACAGGGAACACTGAAGCTTTCTTT
cdr3_aa: CASRRTGNTEAFF

clone_size: few
cdr3_length: 14
j_call: TRBJ2-5
v_call: TRBV5-4
d_call: TRBD1
cdr3_nt: TGTGCCAGCAGCAAGGGACAGGGGCAAGAGACCCAGTACTTC
cdr3_aa: CASSKGQGQETQYF

clone_size: NA
cdr3_length: 12
j_call: TRBJ2-1
v_call: TRBV5-6
d_call: NA
cdr3_nt: TGTGCCAGCAGCCTCAGGGACAATGAGCAGTTCTTC
cdr3_aa: CASSLRDNEQFF

clone_size: NA
cdr3_length: 16
j_call: TRBJ2-2
v_call: TRBV5-1
d_call: NA
cdr3_nt: TGCGCCAGCAGCTTGGAAGCGATGGGTAACACCGGGGAGCTGTTTTTT
cdr3_aa: CASSLEAMGNTGELFF

clone_size: NA
cdr3_length: 15
j_call: TRBJ1-2
v_call: TRBV10-3
d_call: TRBD1
cdr3_nt: TGTGCCATCAGTCCATCGACAGGGGGAGGAAGTGGCTACACCTTC
cdr3_aa: CAISPSTGGGSGYTF

clone_size: NA
cdr3_length: 13
j_call: TRBJ2-1
v_call: TRBV27
d_call: NA
cdr3_nt: TGTGCCAGCAGTTCGGACACCTACAATGAGCAGTTCTTC
cdr3_aa: CASSSDTYNEQFF

clone_size: NA
cdr3_length: 15
j_call: TRBJ1-1
v_call: TRBV7-9
d_call: TRBD1
cdr3_nt: TGTGCCAGCAGCAAACGCCAGACAGGGGACACTGAAGCTTTCTTT
cdr3_aa: CASSKRQTGDTEAFF

clone_size: few
cdr3_length: 15
j_call: TRBJ1-1
v_call: TRBV5-1
d_call: NA
cdr3_nt: TGCGCCAGCAGCTTGGCGGGGGGCCCGAACACTGAAGCTTTCTTT
cdr3_aa: CASSLAGGPNTEAFF

clone_size: once
cdr3_length: 15
j_call: TRBJ2-1
v_call: TRBV7-9
d_call: TRBD1
cdr3_nt: TGTGCCAGCAGCCTGGGACAGGGAAACTACAATGAGCAGTTCTTC
cdr3_aa: CASSLGQGNYNEQFF

clone_size: NA
cdr3_length: 13
j_call: TRBJ1-2
v_call: TRBV2
d_call: NA
cdr3_nt: TGTGCCAGCACAGGAGAAGGGGTCGTTGGCTACACCTTC
cdr3_aa: CASTGEGVVGYTF

clone_size: NA
cdr3_length: 13
j_call: TRBJ2-7
v_call: TRBV7-8
d_call: TRBD2
cdr3_nt: TGTGCCAGCAGCAGGGACTATCTGTACGAGCAGTACTTC
cdr3_aa: CASSRDYLYEQYF

clone_size: NA
cdr3_length: 13
j_call: TRBJ1-2
v_call: TRBV19
d_call: TRBD1
cdr3_nt: TGTGCCAGTATCGACAGGGTGGAGGGTGGCTACACCTTC
cdr3_aa: CASIDRVEGGYTF

clone_size: NA
cdr3_length: 15
j_call: TRBJ2-7
v_call: TRBV18
d_call: TRBD1
cdr3_nt: TGTGCCAGCTCATTGGGACAGGGGGTGTCCTACGAGCAGTACTTC
cdr3_aa: CASSLGQGVSYEQYF

clone_size: NA
cdr3_length: 13
j_call: TRBJ2-7
v_call: TRBV7-2
d_call: NA
cdr3_nt: TGTGCCAGCAGCTACTTCGGCCCCGGGGAGCAGTACTTC
cdr3_aa: CASSYFGPGEQYF

clone_size: NA
cdr3_length: 15
j_call: TRBJ1-5
v_call: TRBV11-2
d_call: NA
cdr3_nt: TGTGCCAGCAGCCTTGGACAGAATAGCAATCAGCCCCAGCATTTT
cdr3_aa: CASSLGQNSNQPQHF

clone_size: NA
cdr3_length: 16
j_call: TRBJ1-3
v_call: TRBV4-3
d_call: NA
cdr3_nt: TGCGCCAGCAGCCAAGACCTATCAAATAGTGGAAACACCATATATTTT
cdr3_aa: CASSQDLSNSGNTIYF

clone_size: NA
cdr3_length: 15
j_call: TRBJ1-2
v_call: TRBV28
d_call: TRBD1
cdr3_nt: TGTGCCAGCAGCCGGGACCTCAGGGGGGCCTATGGCTACACCTTC
cdr3_aa: CASSRDLRGAYGYTF

clone_size: NA
cdr3_length: 14
j_call: TRBJ1-3
v_call: TRBV27
d_call: TRBD1
cdr3_nt: TGTGCCAGCAGTTCAGGGGGCCTGGGGGACACCATATATTTT
cdr3_aa: CASSSGGLGDTIYF

clone_size: NA
cdr3_length: 17
j_call: TRBJ2-5
v_call: TRBV27
d_call: TRBD2
cdr3_nt: TGTGCCAGCAGTTTATACGGACTAGCGGGAGGTAGGGAGACCCAGTACTTC
cdr3_aa: CASSLYGLAGGRETQYF

clone_size: NA
cdr3_length: 13
j_call: TRBJ2-5
v_call: TRBV29-1
d_call: NA
cdr3_nt: TGCAGCGTTGGGACAGTGTTACAAGAGACCCAGTACTTC
cdr3_aa: CSVGTVLQETQYF

clone_size: NA
cdr3_length: 12
j_call: TRBJ1-6
v_call: TRBV7-9
d_call: NA
cdr3_nt: TGTGCCAGCAGCTTAGACTCCTCACCCCTCCACTTT
cdr3_aa: CASSLDSSPLHF

clone_size: NA
cdr3_length: 14
j_call: TRBJ2-7
v_call: TRBV5-1
d_call: NA
cdr3_nt: TGCGCCAGCAGCCTGAGGCTGAGCTCCTACGAGCAGTACTTC
cdr3_aa: CASSLRLSSYEQYF

clone_size: NA
cdr3_length: 14
j_call: TRBJ1-1
v_call: TRBV5-1
d_call: NA
cdr3_nt: TGCGCCAGCAGCTTGGGCCGGGGGAGGACTGAAGCTTTCTTT
cdr3_aa: CASSLGRGRTEAFF

clone_size: NA
cdr3_length: 16
j_call: TRBJ2-2
v_call: TRBV19
d_call: TRBD2
cdr3_nt: TGTGCCAGTAGTACCCTAGCGGGAGTTGGCACCGGGGAGCTGTTTTTT
cdr3_aa: CASSTLAGVGTGELFF

clone_size: NA
cdr3_length: 18
j_call: TRBJ2-7
v_call: TRBV5-1
d_call: TRBD1
cdr3_nt: TGCGCCAGCAGCTTGGTCCATACAGGGGGTGCGAATGGCTACGAGCAGTACTTC
cdr3_aa: CASSLVHTGGANGYEQYF

clone_size: NA
cdr3_length: 16
j_call: TRBJ2-1
v_call: TRBV7-2
d_call: TRBD2
cdr3_nt: TGTGCCAGCAGCCTGAGGGGCGGGAGGGGGGGCAATGAGCAGTTCTTC
cdr3_aa: CASSLRGGRGGNEQFF

clone_size: few
cdr3_length: 15
j_call: TRBJ2-1
v_call: TRBV6-5
d_call: TRBD2
cdr3_nt: TGTGCCAGCAGTATGCTAGCGGGGACCTCAAATGAGCAGTTCTTC
cdr3_aa: CASSMLAGTSNEQFF

clone_size: few
cdr3_length: 15
j_call: TRBJ2-7
v_call: TRBV30
d_call: TRBD2
cdr3_nt: TGTGCCTGGAGGGGACTAGCGGGAGGGCACTACGAGCAGTACTTC
cdr3_aa: CAWRGLAGGHYEQYF

clone_size: NA
cdr3_length: 14
j_call: TRBJ2-7
v_call: TRBV7-2
d_call: TRBD2
cdr3_nt: TGTGCCAGCAGCTTAGGACTAGCGGGGTACGAGCAGTACTTC
cdr3_aa: CASSLGLAGYEQYF

clone_size: NA
cdr3_length: 13
j_call: TRBJ1-1
v_call: TRBV19
d_call: NA
cdr3_nt: TGTGCCAGTAACCGTGACATGAACACTGAAGCTTTCTTT
cdr3_aa: CASNRDMNTEAFF

clone_size: NA
cdr3_length: 16
j_call: TRBJ1-2
v_call: TRBV5-1
d_call: TRBD1
cdr3_nt: TGCGCCAGCAGCTTGGCCGGGACAGGGACTAACTATGGCTACACCTTC
cdr3_aa: CASSLAGTGTNYGYTF

clone_size: NA
cdr3_length: 16
j_call: TRBJ2-1
v_call: TRBV2
d_call: NA
cdr3_nt: TGTGCCAGCAGTACACCGAGTTTCGGCACCTTGGGAGGGCAGTTCTTC
cdr3_aa: CASSTPSFGTLGGQFF

clone_size: NA
cdr3_length: 12
j_call: TRBJ1-2
v_call: TRBV29-1
d_call: NA
cdr3_nt: TGCAGCGTTTCCGGGACAAACTATGGCTACACCTTC
cdr3_aa: CSVSGTNYGYTF

clone_size: once
cdr3_length: 14
j_call: TRBJ2-7
v_call: TRBV6-5
d_call: NA
cdr3_nt: TGTGCCAGCAGTTACTCGAGACAGGCTCCCGAGCAGTACTTC
cdr3_aa: CASSYSRQAPEQYF

clone_size: NA
cdr3_length: 13
j_call: TRBJ2-3
v_call: TRBV30
d_call: NA
cdr3_nt: TGTGCCTGGAGTCAGGGACTCACAGATACGCAGTATTTT
cdr3_aa: CAWSQGLTDTQYF

clone_size: NA
cdr3_length: 12
j_call: TRBJ1-1
v_call: TRBV30
d_call: TRBD1
cdr3_nt: TGTGCCTGGAGTTGGGACAGGGGTACACCTTTCTTT
cdr3_aa: CAWSWDRGTPFF

clone_size: once
cdr3_length: 15
j_call: TRBJ2-7
v_call: TRBV15
d_call: TRBD1
cdr3_nt: TGTGCCACCAGCCCTGACAGGGCTAGGTTCTACGAGCAGTACTTC
cdr3_aa: CATSPDRARFYEQYF

clone_size: NA
cdr3_length: 16
j_call: TRBJ1-6
v_call: TRBV4-3
d_call: TRBD1
cdr3_nt: TGCGCCAGCAGCCAAGGGGACAGCTCACGTAATTCACCCCTCCACTTT
cdr3_aa: CASSQGDSSRNSPLHF

clone_size: NA
cdr3_length: 15
j_call: TRBJ2-2
v_call: TRBV19
d_call: NA
cdr3_nt: TGTGCCAGTAGTACCCAGGGTGGGCGCACCGGGGAGCTGTTTTTT
cdr3_aa: CASSTQGGRTGELFF

clone_size: NA
cdr3_length: 14
j_call: TRBJ1-1
v_call: TRBV11-2
d_call: NA
cdr3_nt: TGTGCCAGCAGCCTGGCTAGTTGGAACACTGAAGCTTTCTTT
cdr3_aa: CASSLASWNTEAFF

clone_size: NA
cdr3_length: 13
j_call: TRBJ1-1
v_call: TRBV6-5
d_call: NA
cdr3_nt: TGTGCCAGCAGGCTAGGGGTGAACACTGAAGCTTTCTTT
cdr3_aa: CASRLGVNTEAFF

clone_size: NA
cdr3_length: 13
j_call: TRBJ2-7
v_call: TRBV7-6
d_call: TRBD1
cdr3_nt: TGTGCCAGCAGCTTAACAGGGGTCAACGAGCAGTACTTC
cdr3_aa: CASSLTGVNEQYF

clone_size: NA
cdr3_length: 16
j_call: TRBJ2-2
v_call: TRBV7-2
d_call: TRBD2
cdr3_nt: TGTGCCAGCAGTTCTCTAGCGGGGGGAAACACCGGGGAGCTGTTTTTT
cdr3_aa: CASSSLAGGNTGELFF